This T cell receptor (beta chain) comes out of a study of blood T cell repertoires in COVID-19. Study-level background: T cells, B-cell-depleted T cells, or PBMCs provided the cDNA or gDNA that served as material.

Study processing details: Nucleated cell counts were estimated from reference gene primer amplification. Repertoires were generated with immunoSEQ multiplex PCR, while TCRdb's copy carries only in-frame clones and drops some. The V and J calls and clone size were taken over from that table, and D and trimming were inferred from the DNA. In the table there are about 200,000 clones, around 90% of which are singletons. CDR1 is SGDLS and CDR2 is YYNGEE in the germline V gene. Germline trimming cut 4 bases from V and 2 bases from J; bases unmatched to any gene: 6. This CDR3 has 15 residues. The clonotype originates from a man aged 55-75 years with acute or convalescent COVID-19. The sample taken for sequencing was peripheral blood. J is TRBJ2-7 and V is TRBV9; the match to TRBD1 covers 10 bases. The CDR3 here is CASSRAGTGAYEQYF. The DNA for the CDR3 is TGTGCCAGCAGCCGCGCCGGGACAGGGGCCTACGAGCAGTACTTC.